This T cell receptor (beta chain) was identified during a study of shared clonotypes between healthy human individuals. Study as a whole: CD4 naive and CD4 memory each took three plates per donor, while CD8 naive took two and CD8 memory one.

CDR3 length equals 10 residues. The germline CDR1 and CDR2 sequences are GTSNPN and SVGIG (reference sequence). Trimming pared 8 bases from V and 3 bases from J, leaving 6 bases between. Notes on the study in general: Sequencing depth was expected to influence donor clonotype sharing. The represented genetic and exposure-history diversity was limited by the small number of donors. Only blood was sampled; tissue repertoires likely differ.

On this clone itself: Its antigen is still unknown.

The protocol was immunoSEQ multiplex PCR, while the TCRdb copy is restricted to in-frame clones and leaves out a portion. The repertoire includes millions of clones, approximately 95% of them detected once, and around 1.1% sits in the top ten. Terminally differentiated effector memory CD45RA+ cells were excluded from the naive CD8 cells, which were CD45RO-negative and positively selected for CCR7. Sequenced: naive CD8+ T cells sorted from blood. This chain uses TRBV30 with TRBJ2-3; D unclear. The clonotype comes from a man between 18 and 29 years old in good health. The CDR3 sequence: CATLTDTQYF. As DNA, the CDR3 is TGTGCCACTTTAACAGATACGCAGTATTTT.